The T cell receptor beta chain under discussion was sequenced for a study of OX40 agonist ivuxolimab in advanced cancers. About the study: The study gave patients intravenous ivuxolimab at 0.01 to 10 mg/kg every 2 weeks. General study results and limits: At 0.1-3.0 mg/kg, partial responders had clonal expansion among the lowest observed.

Losses at the gene ends were 4 bases for V and 3 bases for J; bases not matched to a gene: 10. Germline loops: CDR1 GTSNPN, CDR2 SVGIG (reference sequence). CDR3 size: 15 residues. Autoimmune disease history or systemic immunosuppression led to patients being barred. Blood sampling took place at baseline, cycle 4 day 1, and cycle 7 day 1. Produced via immunoSEQ multiplex PCR; TCRdb's table is partial and in-frame only. This sample has 80,000 to 95,000 clones, with 92% found just once. In the case of this clone: What it recognizes is unknown.

The specimen was CD4+ or CD8+ T cells sorted from blood, collected in a trial of the OX40 agonist ivuxolimab. V is TRBV30 and J is TRBJ2-5; 8 bases are shared with TRBD1. The sequence was obtained from an adult with an advanced solid tumor such as melanoma, head and neck, liver or kidney cancer. In DNA form, the CDR3 reads TGTGCCTGGACCGCCCACTCGACAGGGGAAGAGACCCAGTACTTC. Protein sequence: CAWTAHSTGEETQYF.